Below are 20 T cell receptor beta chains sequenced from a single sample in a study of cytomegalovirus exposure and HLA in healthy donors. The table came from immunoSEQ multiplex PCR; TCRdb's copy has only in-frame clones and leaves some out. This sample carries around 60,000 clones, less than 96% of them seen once, and the ten largest clones take 1.2%. The sequenced material came from PBMCs. The receptors originated from a woman aged 18-29 years in good health and CMV-seronegative.

The chain recombines TRBV6-1 with TRBJ2-6; no clear D. Germline values: CDR1 MNHNS, CDR2 SASEGT. The CDR3 runs 14 residues. Between the trimmed V and J ends, which lost 6 bases and 1 base, there was a span of 7 bases. The CDR3 DNA reads TGTGCCAGCAGGTTCCAGTCTGGGGCCAACGTCCTGACTTTC. Protein product: CASRFQSGANVLTF.

V is TRBV28 and J is TRBJ1-5, with 10 bases fitting TRBD1. CDR3 length: 15 amino acids. Germline V lookup: CDR1 MDHEN, CDR2 SYDVKM. V lost 6 bases and J lost 0; bases outside the gene matches: 2. The CDR3: CASRRTGGSNQPQHF. CDR3 nucleotides: TGTGCCAGCAGAAGGACAGGGGGTAGCAATCAGCCCCAGCATTTT.

The genes are TRBV11-2 and TRBJ2-7, with 9 nucleotides matching TRBD2. CDR1 is SGHAT, CDR2 FQNNGV, per germline. The length of the CDR3 is 16 residues. The junction had 10 bases not matched to a gene; V was cut back by 5 bases and J by 2 bases. CDR3 nucleotide sequence: TGTGCCAGCAGCACCGCCGGGCGGGAGGGGCCCTACGAGCAGTACTTC. Protein sequence: CASSTAGREGPYEQYF.

J is TRBJ1-2 and V is TRBV30, with 9 positions matching TRBD1. V gave up 1 base and J gave up 2 bases; unmatched junction bases: 8. Germline V lookup: CDR1 GTSNPN, CDR2 SVGIG (reference sequence). The CDR3 runs 16 residues. The CDR3 reads CAWSGGQGESNYGYTF. The CDR3 DNA reads TGTGCCTGGAGTGGGGGACAGGGTGAGTCGAACTATGGCTACACCTTC.

The chain carries TRBV19 and TRBJ2-7, with D perhaps TRBD1 (6 bases). The CDR3 loop spans 13 amino acids. Germline-derived CDR1 and CDR2 are LNHDA and SQIVND (reference sequence). Trimming left V 4 bases short and J 2 bases short, with 9 bases between. The CDR3 DNA reads as TGTGCCAGTAGTAGAGGGACACCCTACGAGCAGTACTTC. The encoded protein is CASSRGTPYEQYF.

The chain has TRBV5-4 and TRBJ1-2; TRBD1 might be the D (6 bases). V shed 4 bases and J shed 4 bases, with 23 bases lying between them. The germline CDR1 and CDR2 sequences are SGHNT and YYREEE (reference sequence). The CDR3 has 17 amino acids. This CDR3 is CASSRGGTGNPPYGYTF. In nucleotides, the CDR3 is TGTGCCAGCAGCCGGGGGGGTACAGGGAATCCCCCCTATGGCTACACCTTC.

The J gene is TRBJ2-3, the V gene TRBV10-3; 11 nucleotides align to TRBD2. CDR3 length equals 17 residues. V gave up 5 bases and J gave up 4 bases; unmatched junction bases: 11. Germline CDR1 reads ENHRY; CDR2 reads SYGVKD. CDR3 sequence reads: CAISPWLAGGTADTQYF. CDR3 DNA: TGTGCCATCAGTCCCTGGCTAGCGGGGGGCACGGCAGATACGCAGTATTTT.

DNA of the CDR3: TGTGCCAGCAGCCAACCACTAGCGGGAGATACATATACGCAGTATTTT. It codes for CASSQPLAGDTYTQYF. J is TRBJ2-3 and V is TRBV4-2; 11 positions match TRBD2. The CDR3 spans 16 residues. V trimming: 2 bases; J trimming: 7 bases; junction bases outside the gene matches: 8. CDR1 is LGHNA, CDR2 YNFKEQ, per germline.

The chain employs TRBV11-3 and TRBJ2-3, with a tentative D call TRBD1 (6 bases). V was cut by 5 bases and J by 6 bases, with 15 bases left in between. This CDR3 has 14 amino acids. Germline V gives CDR1 SGHNT, CDR2 YENEEA. The CDR3 spells CASSPDTGSDTQYF. The CDR3 DNA reads as TGTGCCAGCAGCCCAGACACAGGGTCCGATACGCAGTATTTT. The full variable domain, rest sourced from reference TRBV11-3 and TRBJ2-3, is EAGVVQSPRYKIIEKKQPVAFWCNPISGHNTLYWYLQNLGQGPELLIRYENEEAVDDSQLPKDRFSAERLKGVDSTLKIQPAELGDSAVYLCASSPDTGSDTQYFGPGTRLTVL.

The rearrangement joins TRBV5-6 to TRBJ2-7; 9 bases map to TRBD1. Germline V gene data show CDR1 as SGHDT and CDR2 as YYEEEE. The trim removed 4 bases at V and 5 bases at J, leaving 10 bases unmatched. This CDR3 contains 15 residues. This CDR3 is CASSPPGQGFHEQYF. The CDR3 bases are TGTGCCAGCAGCCCCCCCGGACAGGGGTTCCACGAGCAGTACTTC.

V gene TRBV18 combines with J gene TRBJ2-3, with unresolved D. CDR3 length equals 14 residues. V lost 1 base and J lost 0, with 5 bases in between. Germline V gene data show CDR1 as KGHSH and CDR2 as LQKENI. Written as DNA, the CDR3 is TGTGCCAGCTCACCACTACAAAGCACAGATACGCAGTATTTT. Its protein is CASSPLQSTDTQYF. Looking up the rest from reference TRBV18 and TRBJ2-3 gives the full variable domain: NAGVMQNPRHLVRRRGQEARLRCSPMKGHSHVYWYRQLPEEGLKFMVYLQKENIIDESGMPKERFSAEFPKEGPSILRIQQVVRGDSAAYFCASSPLQSTDTQYFGPGTRLTVL.

The chain recombines TRBV27 with TRBJ2-1, with no clear D. This CDR3 has 14 amino acids. The V end was cut by 0 bases, the J end by 3 bases, with 6 bases between. Germline values: CDR1 MNHEY, CDR2 SMNVEV (reference sequence). CDR3 loop: CASSLSYRYNEQFF. The CDR3 bases are TGTGCCAGCAGTTTATCTTATCGCTACAATGAGCAGTTCTTC.

The CDR3 is CASSLVLVAYNEQFF. The DNA of the CDR3 is TGTGCCAGCAGCTTAGTTCTAGTGGCCTACAATGAGCAGTTCTTC. V usage is TRBV7-8 and J usage is TRBJ2-1; no firm D call. The CDR3 contains 15 residues. Germline V gene sequence: CDR1 SGHVS, CDR2 FQNEAQ. The ends were cut back, 1 base at V and 2 bases at J, with 9 bases in the middle. Full variable domain (remainder filled in from reference TRBV7-8 and TRBJ2-1): GAGVSQSPRYKVAKRGQDVALRCDPISGHVSLFWYQQALGQGPEFLTYFQNEAQLDKSGLPSDRFFAERPEGSVSTLKIQRTQQEDSAVYLCASSLVLVAYNEQFFGPGTRLTVL.

This clone was counted once. CDR3 bases: TGTGCCAGCAGTTACTCGACAGGGGCCGCGCGGGGCTACACCTTC. As protein: CASSYSTGAARGYTF. The chain recombines TRBV6-5 with TRBJ1-2; TRBD1 matches 8 bases. The CDR3 totals 15 residues. The ends lost 0 bases at V and 8 bases at J; junction bases unmatched: 8. The V gene's germline CDR1 is MNHEY and CDR2 SVGAGI.

The genes are TRBV4-3 and TRBJ1-4, with D unclear. The V end was cut by 5 bases, the J end by 7 bases, with 14 bases between. Germline CDR1 reads LGHNA; CDR2 reads YSLEER. This CDR3 contains 14 residues. The CDR3 bases are TGCGCCAGCAGCACACACATAGAGGGTGAAAAACTGTTTTTT. The encoded protein is CASSTHIEGEKLFF.

The CDR3 sequence is CASSEVQGGQETQYF. CDR3 coding DNA: TGTGCCAGCAGTGAAGTACAGGGGGGGCAAGAGACCCAGTACTTC. The gene calls are TRBV6-1 and TRBJ2-5, with D possibly being TRBD1 (8 bases). Between the trimmed V and J ends, which lost 1 base and 2 bases, there was a span of 11 bases. Germline values: CDR1 MNHNS, CDR2 SASEGT. This CDR3 has 15 amino acids.

This clone was seen once. The V and J genes are TRBV28 and TRBJ2-1; the D is unclear. V gave up 8 bases and J gave up 5 bases, with 4 bases separating them. The CDR3 covers 10 residues. CDR1 MDHEN and CDR2 SYDVKM come from the germline V gene. The CDR3 loop reads CASRDNEQFF. The CDR3 nucleotides are TGTGCCAGCCGCGACAATGAGCAGTTCTTC. Full variable domain (outside the CDR3, taken from reference TRBV28 and TRBJ2-1): DVKVTQSSRYLVKRTGEKVFLECVQDMDHENMFWYRQDPGLGLRLIYFSYDVKMKEKGDIPEGYSVSREKKERFSLILESASTNQTSMYLCASRDNEQFFGPGTRLTVL.

The V and J genes are TRBV5-8 and TRBJ2-7; D uncertain. Germline V lookup: CDR1 SGHTS, CDR2 YDEGEE. V was trimmed by 0 bases and J by 9 bases, leaving 7 bases between them. CDR3 length equals 11 residues. CDR3: CASSLAAGQYF. The CDR3 DNA sequence: TGTGCCAGCAGCTTGGCCGCCGGGCAGTACTTC.

The chain carries TRBV13 and TRBJ1-3, with D possibly TRBD1 on 5 matching bases. V lost 5 bases and J lost 3, with 14 bases in between. The CDR3 sequence is 15 residues long. In germline, CDR1 is PRHDT, CDR2 FYEKMQ (reference sequence). CDR3 in DNA: TGTGCCAGCAGCCAACGGGGGGTAGGTGGAAACACCATATATTTT. This codes for CASSQRGVGGNTIYF.

This clone was observed a single time. One end of the junction is discordant with germline, which a read error may explain. At the DNA level, this CDR3 is encoded by other sequences in the same sample as well. The chain has TRBV5-6 and TRBJ2-7; the match to TRBD1 covers 8 bases. CDR3 length equals 14 residues. CDR1 and CDR2 (germline): SGHDT, YYEEEE. The CDR3 loop is CASSSRQGIYEQYF. The CDR3 DNA is TGTGCCAGTAGCTCGAGACAGGGGATCTACGAGCAGTACTTC.